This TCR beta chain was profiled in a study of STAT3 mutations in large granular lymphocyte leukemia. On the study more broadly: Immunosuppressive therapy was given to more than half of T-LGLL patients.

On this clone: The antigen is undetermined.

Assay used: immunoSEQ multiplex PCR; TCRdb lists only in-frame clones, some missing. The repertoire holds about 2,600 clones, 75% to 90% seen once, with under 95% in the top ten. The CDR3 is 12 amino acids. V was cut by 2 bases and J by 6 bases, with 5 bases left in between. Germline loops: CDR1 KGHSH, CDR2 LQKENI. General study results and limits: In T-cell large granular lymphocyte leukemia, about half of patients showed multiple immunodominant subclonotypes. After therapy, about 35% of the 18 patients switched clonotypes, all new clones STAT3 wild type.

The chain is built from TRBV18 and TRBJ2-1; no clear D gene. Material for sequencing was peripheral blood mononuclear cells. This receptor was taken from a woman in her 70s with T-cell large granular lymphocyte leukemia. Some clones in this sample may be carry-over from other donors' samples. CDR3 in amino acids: CASSPSGNEQFF. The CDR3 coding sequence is TGTGCCAGCTCACCATCTGGCAATGAGCAGTTCTTC.